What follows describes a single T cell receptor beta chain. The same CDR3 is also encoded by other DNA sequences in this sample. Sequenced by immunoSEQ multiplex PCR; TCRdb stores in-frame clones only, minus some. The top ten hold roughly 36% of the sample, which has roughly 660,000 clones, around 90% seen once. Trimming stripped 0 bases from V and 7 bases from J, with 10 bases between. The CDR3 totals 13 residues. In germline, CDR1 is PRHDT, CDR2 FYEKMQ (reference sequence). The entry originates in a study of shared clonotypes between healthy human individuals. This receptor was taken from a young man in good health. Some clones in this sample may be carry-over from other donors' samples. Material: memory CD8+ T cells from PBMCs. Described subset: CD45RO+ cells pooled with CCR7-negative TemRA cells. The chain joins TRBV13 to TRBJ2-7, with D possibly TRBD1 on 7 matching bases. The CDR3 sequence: CASSLGTGREQYF. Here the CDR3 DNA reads TGTGCCAGCAGCTTAGGGACAGGGAGGGAGCAGTACTTC.